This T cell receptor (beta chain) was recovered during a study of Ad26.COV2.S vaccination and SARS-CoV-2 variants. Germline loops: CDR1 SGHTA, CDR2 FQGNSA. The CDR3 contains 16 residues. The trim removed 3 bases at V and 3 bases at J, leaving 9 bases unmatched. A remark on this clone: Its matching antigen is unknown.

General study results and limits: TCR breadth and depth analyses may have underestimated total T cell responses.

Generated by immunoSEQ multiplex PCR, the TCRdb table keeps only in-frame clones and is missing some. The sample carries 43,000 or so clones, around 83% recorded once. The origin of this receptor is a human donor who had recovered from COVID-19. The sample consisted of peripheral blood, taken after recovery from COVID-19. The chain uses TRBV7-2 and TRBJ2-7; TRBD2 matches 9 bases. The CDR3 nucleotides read TGTGCCAGCAGCTTGGGGGTAGCGGGGGCTGTCTACGAGCAGTACTTC. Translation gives CASSLGVAGAVYEQYF.